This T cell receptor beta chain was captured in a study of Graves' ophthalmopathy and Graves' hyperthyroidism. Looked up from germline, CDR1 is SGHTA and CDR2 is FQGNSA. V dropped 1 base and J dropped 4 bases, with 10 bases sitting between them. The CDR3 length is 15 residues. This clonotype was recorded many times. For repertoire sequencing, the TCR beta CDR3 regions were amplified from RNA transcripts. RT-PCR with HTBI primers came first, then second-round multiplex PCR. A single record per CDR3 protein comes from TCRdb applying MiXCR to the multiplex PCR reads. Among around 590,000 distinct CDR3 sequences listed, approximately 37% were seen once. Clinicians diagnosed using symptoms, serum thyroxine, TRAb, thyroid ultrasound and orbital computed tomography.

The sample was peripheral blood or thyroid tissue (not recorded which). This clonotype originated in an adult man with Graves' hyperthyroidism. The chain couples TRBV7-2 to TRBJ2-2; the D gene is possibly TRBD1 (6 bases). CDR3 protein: CASSLGRGGTGELFF. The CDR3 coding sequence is TGTGCCAGCAGCTTAGGGAGAGGGGGCACCGGGGAGCTGTTTTTT.